The 27 T cell receptor beta chains reported below all come from one sample, sequenced in a study of blood T cell repertoires in COVID-19. TCRdb keeps only in-frame clones here, not all; method: immunoSEQ multiplex PCR. The top ten hold approximately 12% of the sample, which has roughly 130,000 clones, about four fifths seen once. Sequencing was done on a sample of peripheral blood. The source of these receptors is a woman aged 25-40 years who had recovered from COVID-19.

The gene calls are TRBV30 and TRBJ1-1; D remains unclear. Germline V gene sequence: CDR1 GTSNPN, CDR2 SVGIG (reference sequence). The CDR3 has 15 residues. V was cut by 0 bases and J by 0 bases, with 11 bases left in between. CDR3 sequence (DNA): TGTGCCTGGAGTGTTGCCGGGGTCATGAACACTGAAGCTTTCTTT. Translated: CAWSVAGVMNTEAFF.

The V and J genes are TRBV7-9 and TRBJ2-1; D call uncertain. CDR3 length: 15 residues. Germline V gene sequence: CDR1 SEHNR, CDR2 FQNEAQ (reference sequence). The V gene lost 5 bases and the J gene lost 7 bases, with 18 bases spanning the gap. The DNA for the CDR3 is TGTGCCAGCAGCCCCAGACTGATCCCAAGGAATGAGCAGTTCTTC. It yields the protein CASSPRLIPRNEQFF.

This rearrangement joins TRBV5-1 to TRBJ2-6, with D tentatively TRBD2 (5 bases). Germline V gives CDR1 SGHRS, CDR2 YFSETQ. The V end lost 0 bases, the J end lost 1 base, and 14 bases lay between the germline ends. The CDR3 length is 18 residues. The CDR3 nucleotides read TGCGCCAGCAGCTTGGTGGGAGCTGGAAAGTCTGGGGCCAACGTCCTGACTTTC. Translated, it gives CASSLVGAGKSGANVLTF. The full variable domain, completed using reference TRBV5-1 and TRBJ2-6, is KAGVTQTPRYLIKTRGQQVTLSCSPISGHRSVSWYQQTPGQGLQFLFEYFSETQRNKGNFPGRFSGRQFSNSRSEMNVSTLELGDSALYLCASSLVGAGKSGANVLTFGAGSRLTVL.

The genes are TRBV27 and TRBJ1-1; TRBD1 matches at 10 bases. J was trimmed by 1 base and V by 3 bases; bases with no gene match: 8. CDR1 and CDR2 from the germline V gene are MNHEY and SMNVEV (reference sequence). There are 17 residues in the CDR3. Written as DNA, the CDR3 is TGTGCCAGCAGTTTTCTCTGGACAGGGGGGACGAACACTGAAGCTTTCTTT. Encoded protein: CASSFLWTGGTNTEAFF.

Here the CDR3 DNA reads TGTGCCAGCAGCGCAGCGGTCGGGACTAGCGGTGAGCAGTTCTTC. Its protein product is CASSAAVGTSGEQFF. The chain joins TRBV7-9 to TRBJ2-1; 11 bases are shared with TRBD2. The CDR3 is made up of 15 amino acids. V was clipped by 5 bases and J by 9 bases; unmatched bases: 9. Germline V CDR1 and CDR2: SEHNR, FQNEAQ (reference sequence).

This clone has just one count. The chain combines TRBV5-1 with TRBJ2-7, with 7 bases fitting TRBD1. Trimming cost V 5 bases and J 0 bases; bases outside gene matches: 5. The germline V gene encodes CDR1 SGHRS and CDR2 YFSETQ. This CDR3 comprises 14 residues. The CDR3 is CASRGQSSSYEQYF. CDR3 DNA sequence: TGCGCCAGCAGGGGACAGTCCTCCTCCTACGAGCAGTACTTC.

The genes are TRBV20-1 and TRBJ1-2; D is unclear. Germline V CDR1 and CDR2: DFQATT, SNEGSKA (reference sequence). The V and J ends lost 0 bases and 6 bases respectively, with 5 bases between them. The CDR3 is 11 amino acids. CDR3 sequence (DNA): TGCAGTGCTAGAGACATAGATGGCTACACCTTC. As protein: CSARDIDGYTF.

J is TRBJ2-7 and V is TRBV9; weak D call: TRBD1 (6 bases). Germline V gene sequence: CDR1 SGDLS, CDR2 YYNGEE. This CDR3 is built from 12 residues. The V gene lost 7 bases and the J gene lost 1 base, with 9 bases spanning the gap. CDR3 region: CASAGQSYEQYF. The DNA for the CDR3 is TGTGCCAGCGCAGGACAGTCCTACGAGCAGTACTTC.

The DNA for the CDR3 is TGTGCCAGCAGCAGACAGACTCCGGTTTACACCGGGGAGCTGTTTTTT. Translated, it gives CASSRQTPVYTGELFF. The rearrangement uses TRBV21-1 and TRBJ2-2; the table's D call of TRBD1 was not tested on the DNA. TRBV21-1 is assigned pseudogene status. The CDR3 totals 16 residues.

A word on this clone: The junction shows a germline mismatch at one end, possibly a read error. The chain joins TRBV12-3 or TRBV12-4 to TRBJ2-7; tentative D call: TRBD2 (7 bases). The CDR3 covers 12 residues. CDR3 in DNA: TGTGCCAGCAGTTTGGGGCGGGGGCCCCAGCACTTC. Translation: CASSLGRGPQHF.

This clone was detected only a few times. V and J are TRBV3-1 (or the pseudogene TRBV3-2) and TRBJ1-2; no definite D call. Trimming removed 7 bases from V and 8 bases from J, with 17 bases in between. The CDR3 is 13 amino acids. In germline, CDR1 is LGHDT, CDR2 YNNKEL (reference sequence). The CDR3 loop reads CASTPGLAVGYTF. CDR3 bases: TGTGCCAGCACCCCAGGTCTCGCCGTGGGCTACACCTTC.

The chain uses TRBV7-9 and TRBJ2-3; 9 bases line up with TRBD2. With V trimmed by 5 bases and J by 0 bases, 9 bases remained unmatched. The germline V gene encodes CDR1 SEHNR and CDR2 FQNEAQ (reference sequence). CDR3 length: 17 residues. The CDR3 DNA reads as TGTGCCAGCAGCGAGTCACCTAGCGGGACGAGCACAGATACGCAGTATTTT. It codes for CASSESPSGTSTDTQYF.

The chain is built from TRBV5-5 and TRBJ2-7; TRBD1 might be the D (5 bases). Per the germline V gene, CDR1 is SGHKS and CDR2 is YYEKEE (reference sequence). V was clipped by 5 bases and J by 4 bases, with 19 bases between them. The CDR3 runs 15 residues. The CDR3 is CASRSDTIFGYEQYF. The DNA for the CDR3 is TGTGCCAGCAGGTCGGACACTATCTTCGGGTACGAGCAGTACTTC.

This rearrangement joins TRBV5-1 to TRBJ2-1; 7 bases fit TRBD2. The length of the CDR3 is 15 residues. Germline CDR1 reads SGHRS; CDR2 reads YFSETQ. Germline trimming cut 0 bases from V and 0 bases from J; bases unmatched to any gene: 0. As DNA, the CDR3 is TGCGCCAGCAGCTTGGGACTAGCCTCCTACAATGAGCAGTTCTTC. Encoded protein: CASSLGLASYNEQFF.

This clone was found once. J is TRBJ2-1 and V is TRBV15, with 9 bases that match TRBD2. Germline CDR1 reads LNHNV; CDR2 reads YYDKDF (reference sequence). The length of the CDR3 is 16 residues. The V gene end was trimmed by 0 bases and the J gene end by 4 bases; junction bases not matched to a gene: 4. The CDR3 spells CATSRDPTSGYNEQFF. The CDR3 DNA follows: TGTGCCACCAGCAGAGATCCTACTAGCGGGTACAATGAGCAGTTCTTC.

This clone was found once. The chain links TRBV11-2 to TRBJ1-2; D perhaps matches TRBD1 (6 bases). This CDR3 has 16 amino acids. Looked up from germline, CDR1 is SGHAT and CDR2 is FQNNGV. V lost 3 bases and J lost 4, with 18 bases in between. The CDR3 nucleotides read TGTGCCAGCAGCTTTTCCCAGGGGCAGGGATCCTATGGCTACACCTTC. Residues: CASSFSQGQGSYGYTF. Full variable domain (remainder filled in from reference TRBV11-2 and TRBJ1-2): EAGVAQSPRYKIIEKRQSVAFWCNPISGHATLYWYQQILGQGPKLLIQFQNNGVVDDSQLPKDRFSAERLKGVDSTLKIQPAKLEDSAVYLCASSFSQGQGSYGYTFGSGTRLTVV.

CDR3 in amino acids: CATSDSLNEQFF. For the CDR3, the DNA is TGTGCCACCAGTGATTCCCTAAATGAGCAGTTCTTC. The V call is TRBV24-1, the J call TRBJ2-1; D gene ambiguous. The CDR3 has 12 residues. The germline V gene has CDR1 KGHDR and CDR2 SFDVKD. V dropped 2 bases and J dropped 7 bases, with 5 bases sitting between them.

Only one count was recorded for this clone. In DNA form, the CDR3 reads TGTGCCAGCAGCTTGGTTCCTTCCACCGGGGAGCTGTTTTTT. Translation gives CASSLVPSTGELFF. The chain couples TRBV5-6 to TRBJ2-2; D ambiguous. The V end lost 0 bases, the J end lost 4 bases, and 7 bases lay between the germline ends. This CDR3 is 14 amino acids long. Germline lookup yields CDR1 SGHDT and CDR2 YYEEEE. Full variable domain (missing parts from reference TRBV5-6 and TRBJ2-2): DAGVTQSPTHLIKTRGQQVTLRCSPKSGHDTVSWYQQALGQGPQFIFQYYEEEERQRGNFPDRFSGHQFPNYSSELNVNALLLGDSALYLCASSLVPSTGELFFGEGSRLTVL.

V is TRBV7-3 and J is TRBJ1-1; 10 bases align to TRBD1. Germline trimming cut 3 bases from V and 2 bases from J; bases unmatched to any gene: 0. The CDR3 has 14 amino acids. Germline CDR1 and CDR2: SGHTA and FQGTGA. The CDR3 DNA reads TGTGCCAGCAGCTTGACAGGGGGCAACACTGAAGCTTTCTTT. Residues: CASSLTGGNTEAFF.

J is TRBJ2-5 and V is TRBV3-1 (or the pseudogene TRBV3-2), with TRBD1 as a possible D gene (7 bases). Deletions cut 2 bases from V and 2 bases from J, with 15 bases between. Looked up from germline, CDR1 is LGHDT and CDR2 is YNNKEL (reference sequence). This CDR3 spans 16 amino acids. The CDR3 nucleotides are TGTGCCAGCAGCCAACCCCAGACAGGGAGGCAAGAGACCCAGTACTTC. Amino acids: CASSQPQTGRQETQYF.

CDR3 protein: CASSGTAGTEAFF. CDR3 bases: TGTGCCAGCAGTGGAACAGCAGGAACTGAAGCTTTCTTT. The genes are TRBV6-4 and TRBJ1-1; no clear D gene. This CDR3 has 13 amino acids. Trimming removed 4 bases at V and 5 bases at J, with 11 bases between. The germline V gene has CDR1 MRHNA and CDR2 SNTAGT.

This clone was seen a single time. The genes are TRBV4-1 and TRBJ2-1, with 10 bases fitting TRBD2. Germline trimming cut 1 base from V and 6 bases from J; bases unmatched to any gene: 12. The germline V gene encodes CDR1 MGHRA and CDR2 YSYEKL. CDR3 length: 18 residues. The CDR3 is CASSQGGSGGLGVNEQFF. In DNA form, the CDR3 reads TGCGCCAGCAGCCAAGGGGGTAGCGGGGGGCTGGGGGTCAATGAGCAGTTCTTC.

This sequence joins TRBV4-1 and TRBJ2-3, with D possibly TRBD1 on 6 matching bases. The V gene lost 4 bases and the J gene lost 0 bases, with 11 bases spanning the gap. The CDR3 totals 15 residues. Per the germline V gene, CDR1 is MGHRA and CDR2 is YSYEKL. CDR3 amino acids: CASSRRQDSTDTQYF. CDR3 coding DNA: TGCGCCAGCAGCCGTCGACAGGACAGCACAGATACGCAGTATTTT.

This clone showed up just a few times. The chain is built from TRBV7-3 and TRBJ1-1; the D is unclear. V lost 3 bases, J lost 8 bases, and 13 bases lay in between. CDR1 SGHTA and CDR2 FQGTGA come from the germline V gene. The CDR3 sequence is 13 residues long. The CDR3 sequence is CASSFPEVAEAFF. CDR3 coding DNA: TGTGCCAGCAGCTTCCCCGAAGTAGCCGAAGCTTTCTTT.

The chain employs TRBV10-3 and TRBJ2-5; D perhaps matches TRBD1 (7 bases). The CDR3 is 15 residues long. Germline-derived CDR1 and CDR2 are ENHRY and SYGVKD. V was trimmed by 8 bases and J by 1 base, leaving 17 bases between them. Here the CDR3 DNA reads TGTGCCATCTCGGACGCGGGACAGAGCCAAGAGACCCAGTACTTC. Its translation: CAISDAGQSQETQYF.

The V call is TRBV5-1, the J call TRBJ2-1, with TRBD2 identical over 10 bases. From germline, CDR1 is SGHRS and CDR2 YFSETQ. This CDR3 is 14 amino acids long. The trim removed 4 bases at V and 7 bases at J, leaving 5 bases unmatched. The CDR3: CASSPGLASNEQFF. The CDR3, as DNA: TGCGCCAGCAGCCCGGGACTAGCGTCGAATGAGCAGTTCTTC.

The J gene is TRBJ1-1, the V gene TRBV19; D not resolved. The CDR3 consists of 14 residues. The V and J ends lost 5 bases and 1 base respectively, with 11 bases between them. Germline V lookup: CDR1 LNHDA, CDR2 SQIVND (reference sequence). The DNA of the CDR3 is TGTGCCAGTAGTCTCACTACATGGAACACTGAAGCTTTCTTT. Translating it yields CASSLTTWNTEAFF.